This T cell receptor (beta chain) was identified during a study of T-cell memory formation after mild COVID-19. Across the whole study: Each donor largely had its own TCR clusters. The study's findings and limits: Pre-infection memory contained some responding clones, which suggested that cross-reactive memory had joined.

This CDR3 has 14 amino acids. Trimming took 6 bases from V and 2 from J; bases not matched to a gene: 6. Turning to this clonotype: The antigen is undetermined.

Sample barcodes and UMIs were carried by the TCR alpha and TCR beta cDNA libraries that 5'RACE generated with constant-segment primers. TCRdb passed the 5' RACE reads through MiXCR, listing each CDR3 protein once. The sample carries a few hundred thousand distinct CDR3 sequences, roughly 22% recorded once. The specimen sequenced was PBMCs or a T cell subset sorted from them (not recorded which). The receptor comes from an adult woman who had mild COVID-19 (a few samples of this study predate the infection). Cell type and time point are not known. The V call is TRBV12-3 or TRBV12-4, the J call TRBJ1-2, with 7 bases lining up with TRBD1. The DNA of the CDR3 is TGTGCCAGCAGGGAGCACAGGGGAAACTATGGCTACACCTTC. Protein: CASREHRGNYGYTF.